These 20 T cell receptor beta chains came from one sample sequenced in a study of CD8 T cells in Susac syndrome. An amount of RNA that ranged from roughly 0.45 to 1 ug was reverse transcribed with random hexamers. TCRdb re-called the immunoSEQ multiplex PCR reads with MiXCR, one entry per CDR3 protein. The table lists roughly 190,000 distinct CDR3 sequences, around 95% of them singletons. The sample consisted of CD8+ T cells from PBMCs. Every receptor here comes from a human donor with Susac syndrome.

The chain carries TRBV5-1 and TRBJ2-1; 7 positions match TRBD1. The V and J ends lost 4 bases and 4 bases, in that order; junction bases with no gene match: 5. Germline CDR1 SGHRS, CDR2 YFSETQ. The CDR3 is made up of 14 amino acids. The CDR3: CASSTDREYNEQFF. The CDR3 nucleotides read TGCGCCAGCAGCACCGACAGGGAGTACAATGAGCAGTTCTTC.

The chain joins TRBV11-2 to TRBJ1-1; 8 bases fit TRBD1. CDR3 length: 14 residues. Trimming cost V 5 bases and J 8 bases; bases outside gene matches: 10. The V gene's germline CDR1 is SGHAT and CDR2 FQNNGV. CDR3 nucleotides: TGTGCCAGCAGCCCCTCCACTCGGACAGGGGAAGCTTTCTTT. Protein sequence: CASSPSTRTGEAFF.

The chain employs TRBV9 and TRBJ2-7; tentatively, D is TRBD1 (7 bases). The V and J ends lost 3 bases and 1 base respectively, with 11 bases between them. Germline V CDR1 and CDR2: SGDLS, YYNGEE. The CDR3 totals 14 residues. This chain's CDR3 is CASSAGDSSYEQYF. The CDR3, as DNA: TGTGCCAGCAGCGCGGGGGACAGTTCCTACGAGCAGTACTTC. Variable domain in full (rest from reference TRBV9 and TRBJ2-7): DSGVTQTPKHLITATGQRVTLRCSPRSGDLSVYWYQQSLDQGLQFLIQYYNGEERAKGNILERFSAQQFPDLHSELNLSSLELGDSALYFCASSAGDSSYEQYFGPGTRLTVT.

The chain couples TRBV5-6 to TRBJ1-1, with a weak D call TRBD1 (6 bases). This CDR3 has 11 amino acids. Germline CDR1 is SGHDT and CDR2 is YYEEEE. Between the trimmed V and J ends, which lost 4 bases and 8 bases, there was a span of 9 bases. The chain's CDR3 is CASSHRAEAFF. The CDR3 coding sequence is TGTGCCAGCAGCCACAGGGCAGAAGCTTTCTTT.

The V and J genes are TRBV30 and TRBJ1-6, with 7 nucleotides matching TRBD1. Trimming cost V 1 base and J 10 bases; bases outside gene matches: 4. The CDR3 spans 13 residues. Looked up from germline, CDR1 is GTSNPN and CDR2 is SVGIG (reference sequence). The CDR3 reads CAWSEDRDSPLHF. In nucleotides, the CDR3 is TGTGCCTGGAGTGAAGACAGGGACTCACCCCTCCACTTT.

CDR3 coding DNA: TGTGCCTGGAGTGTTTTGACAGGGAATCAGCCCCAGCATTTT. Its protein product is CAWSVLTGNQPQHF. The V call is TRBV30, the J call TRBJ1-5; 7 positions match TRBD1. Unmatched junction bases numbered 3, after V lost 0 bases and J lost 4 bases. CDR3 length: 14 residues. Germline V CDR1 and CDR2: GTSNPN, SVGIG (reference sequence).

The chain has TRBV28 and TRBJ2-5, with D possibly being TRBD1 (5 bases). Germline loops: CDR1 MDHEN, CDR2 SYDVKM. This CDR3 spans 14 amino acids. V was cut by 3 bases and J by 5 bases, with 13 bases left in between. DNA of the CDR3: TGTGCCAGCAGTTTTGAGTCAGGGTGGGAGACCCAGTACTTC. This codes for CASSFESGWETQYF.

The chain combines TRBV9 with TRBJ1-1; TRBD1 might be the D (5 bases). Trimming removed 4 bases at V and 5 bases at J, with 18 bases between. The CDR3 covers 15 residues. Germline V lookup: CDR1 SGDLS, CDR2 YYNGEE. The CDR3 sequence is CASSPSRRGGTEAFF. The CDR3 DNA reads as TGTGCCAGCAGCCCATCGCGGAGGGGAGGAACTGAAGCTTTCTTT.

V is TRBV6-5 and J is TRBJ2-7; D not resolved. Germline values: CDR1 MNHEY, CDR2 SVGAGI. Trimming took off 5 bases at V and 4 bases at J, with 9 bases between the two ends. There are 12 residues in the CDR3. This CDR3 is CASSTRSYEQYF. The CDR3 DNA is TGTGCCAGCAGTACTCGGAGTTACGAGCAGTACTTC.

V usage is TRBV20-1 and J usage is TRBJ2-3; the D gene is possibly TRBD2 (6 bases). The CDR3 spans 15 residues. Trimming shortened V by 1 base and J by 0 bases, and 11 bases separated the two germline ends. Germline assignment: CDR1 DFQATT and CDR2 SNEGSKA (reference sequence). Written as DNA, the CDR3 is TGCAGTGCTAGAGCTGGGGGGAGCAGCACAGATACGCAGTATTTT. This translates into CSARAGGSSTDTQYF.

A remark on this clonotype: At one of its ends the junction is not consistent with the germline gene, which may arise from a read error. The rearrangement joins TRBV7-7 to TRBJ2-1; D unclear. Germline V lookup: CDR1 SSHAT, CDR2 FNYEAQ (reference sequence). The CDR3 extends over 14 amino acids. The CDR3 loop is CASSLEVVSNEQFF. The CDR3, as DNA: TGTGCTAGCAGCTTAGAGGTCGTTAGCAATGAGCAGTTCTTC.

The chain is built from TRBV24-1 and TRBJ2-2; TRBD2 agrees at 12 bases. Germline CDR1 reads KGHDR; CDR2 reads SFDVKD. V shed 4 bases, J shed 5 bases, and the junction held 4 bases outside the gene matches. This CDR3 has 16 amino acids. This CDR3 is CATSDGLAGWTGELFF. CDR3 bases: TGTGCCACCAGTGACGGACTAGCGGGATGGACCGGGGAGCTGTTTTTT.

In its sample, this clonotype was seen a few times. The rearrangement links TRBV6-2 or TRBV6-3 to TRBJ2-7; D unresolved. The V gene lost 0 bases and the J gene lost 3 bases, with 6 bases spanning the gap. Germline CDR1 reads MNHEY; CDR2 reads SVGEGT. The CDR3 has 13 amino acids. In DNA form, the CDR3 reads TGTGCCAGCAGTTACTCCATCAACTACGAGCAGTACTTC. As protein: CASSYSINYEQYF.

A few counts support this clonotype. The gene calls are TRBV20-1 and TRBJ2-7; 10 bases are shared with TRBD2. The CDR3 loop spans 13 amino acids. V lost 3 bases, J lost 5 bases, and 4 bases stayed unmatched. Germline lookup yields CDR1 DFQATT and CDR2 SNEGSKA (reference sequence). The CDR3 DNA is TGCAGTGCTAGGGAGCGGGGGGGCAACGAGCAGTACTTC. Translating gives CSARERGGNEQYF.

The J gene is TRBJ2-1, the V gene TRBV7-3; D remains unclear. Germline V lookup: CDR1 SGHTA, CDR2 FQGTGA. V was cut by 3 bases and J by 4 bases, with 10 bases left in between. This CDR3 contains 14 residues. The CDR3 nucleotides are TGTGCCAGCAGCTTGGGAACCCTGTACAATGAGCAGTTCTTC. Translated, it gives CASSLGTLYNEQFF.

This chain joins TRBV5-1 and TRBJ2-7; 8 bases match TRBD1. This CDR3 spans 13 amino acids. Per germline, CDR1 SGHRS and CDR2 YFSETQ. V was pared by 3 bases and J by 4 bases, with 3 bases of the junction left unmatched. CDR3 region: CASSSGQVYEQYF. CDR3 DNA: TGCGCCAGCAGCTCGGGACAGGTTTACGAGCAGTACTTC.

The chain links TRBV27 to TRBJ1-5; D might be TRBD1 (5 bases). The CDR3 has 15 amino acids. Trimming removed 5 bases at V and 3 bases at J, with 14 bases between. Per the germline V gene, CDR1 is MNHEY and CDR2 is SMNVEV (reference sequence). CDR3 in DNA: TGTGCCAGCAGTCTCCCAGACAGCCTCAATCAGCCCCAGCATTTT. Its translation is CASSLPDSLNQPQHF.

The rearrangement uses TRBV29-1 and TRBJ1-5; a weak D match, TRBD1 (5 bases). The V and J ends lost 5 bases and 9 bases respectively, with 20 bases between them. In germline, CDR1 is SQVTM, CDR2 ANQGSEA. CDR3 length: 14 amino acids. CDR3 nucleotide sequence: TGCAGCGTTAGTCAACAGGACCTCTCAGGGCCCCAGCATTTT. Its protein is CSVSQQDLSGPQHF.

The gene calls are TRBV7-6 and TRBJ2-1, with TRBD1 matching 11 bases. The V gene end was trimmed by 5 bases and the J gene end by 10 bases; junction bases not matched to a gene: 10. Germline lookup yields CDR1 SGHVS and CDR2 FNYEAQ. The CDR3 runs 15 residues. The CDR3 DNA sequence: TGTGCCAGCAGCCCAGGACAGGGGGCGCCGTGGGAGCAGTTCTTC. Protein: CASSPGQGAPWEQFF.

The chain couples TRBV6-5 to TRBJ1-5, with no clear D. The CDR3 is 11 residues long. V was trimmed by 6 bases and J by 9 bases, leaving 9 bases between them. The V gene's germline CDR1 is MNHEY and CDR2 SVGAGI. This chain's CDR3 is CASSSSWPQHF. CDR3 bases: TGTGCCAGCAGCTCCAGTTGGCCCCAGCATTTT.